One sample yielded the 18 T cell receptor beta chains listed below, sequenced in a study of neoadjuvant nivolumab and ipilimumab in lung cancer. Clones were sequenced by immunoSEQ multiplex PCR, and TCRdb holds only the in-frame ones, with some missing. The repertoire holds 25,000 to 30,000 clones, with about 70% as singletons. Sequencing was performed on tumor tissue, taken after neoadjuvant nivolumab, alone or with ipilimumab, at or shortly before surgery. These receptors were taken from an adult with non-small cell lung cancer.

The chain couples TRBV7-6 to TRBJ1-6, with a weak D call TRBD1 (6 bases). From germline, CDR1 is SGHVS and CDR2 FNYEAQ. This CDR3 is 15 amino acids long. V was pared by 4 bases and J by 3 bases, with 10 bases between. The CDR3 here is CASSSTGSYNSPLHF. CDR3 sequence (DNA): TGTGCCAGCAGCTCTACAGGGAGCTATAATTCACCCCTCCACTTT.

The chain employs TRBV29-1 and TRBJ2-7; D might be TRBD2 (6 bases). Trimming pared 6 bases from V and 6 bases from J, leaving 12 bases between. CDR3 size: 11 residues. The V gene's germline CDR1 is SQVTM and CDR2 ANQGSEA. The CDR3 coding sequence is TGCAGCGTCACAGACGGGGGCGAGCAGTACTTC. Translated, it gives CSVTDGGEQYF.

The chain is built from TRBV29-1 and TRBJ2-2; D may match TRBD1 or TRBD2 (5 bases each). The CDR3 covers 12 residues. V gave up 6 bases and J gave up 7 bases, with 12 bases separating them. CDR1 SQVTM and CDR2 ANQGSEA come from the germline V gene. This CDR3 reads CSVGESGGELFF. The CDR3 DNA reads as TGCAGCGTGGGGGAGTCGGGCGGGGAGCTGTTTTTT.

The chain joins TRBV5-6 to TRBJ2-2; no firm D call. The germline V gene encodes CDR1 SGHDT and CDR2 YYEEEE. V lost 0 bases, J lost 4 bases, and 7 bases lay in between. This CDR3 is 14 amino acids long. The CDR3 sequence is CASSLVSVTGELFF. The CDR3 DNA reads TGTGCCAGCAGCTTGGTGTCCGTCACCGGGGAGCTGTTTTTT. Full variable domain (remainder filled in from reference TRBV5-6 and TRBJ2-2): DAGVTQSPTHLIKTRGQQVTLRCSPKSGHDTVSWYQQALGQGPQFIFQYYEEEERQRGNFPDRFSGHQFPNYSSELNVNALLLGDSALYLCASSLVSVTGELFFGEGSRLTVL.

The chain couples TRBV5-4 to TRBJ2-1, with 8 bases fitting TRBD2. Germline trimming cut 0 bases from V and 5 bases from J; bases unmatched to any gene: 7. The germline CDR1 and CDR2 sequences are SGHNT and YYREEE (reference sequence). There are 16 residues in the CDR3. The CDR3 loop reads CASSLVRGAVHNEQFF. The DNA for the CDR3 is TGTGCCAGCAGCTTGGTGCGGGGGGCCGTCCACAATGAGCAGTTCTTC.

This clone came up a few times. The rearrangement links TRBV6-6 to TRBJ2-7; D unresolved. This CDR3 region has 13 residues. Trimming took off 2 bases at V and 3 bases at J, with 8 bases between the two ends. CDR1 MNHNY and CDR2 SVGAGI come from the germline V gene (reference sequence). The CDR3 DNA sequence: TGTGCCAGCAGTTACGGTCCATACTACGAGCAGTACTTC. Protein: CASSYGPYYEQYF.

V gene TRBV11-3 combines with J gene TRBJ2-5; D ambiguous. The length of the CDR3 is 12 residues. V was trimmed by 0 bases and J by 5 bases, leaving 4 bases between them. Germline V lookup: CDR1 SGHNT, CDR2 YENEEA. The DNA for the CDR3 is TGTGCCAGCAGCTTAGATAGGGAGACCCAGTACTTC. Translated: CASSLDRETQYF.

As DNA, the CDR3 is TGTGCCAGCAGTTTAGTGGAAGGCGTTTGGTATTTT. Protein sequence: CASSLVEGVWYF. V and J are TRBV28 and TRBJ2-3, with D uncertain. Trimming pared 2 bases from V and 14 bases from J, leaving 14 bases between. The CDR3 has 12 residues. CDR1 and CDR2 from the germline V gene are MDHEN and SYDVKM.

The CDR3 sequence is CASSPPRDSSYNSPLHF. The CDR3 DNA sequence: TGTGCCAGCTCACCACCACGAGATAGCTCCTATAATTCACCCCTCCACTTT. The V gene is TRBV18, the J gene TRBJ1-6, with no clear D. The CDR3 is 17 residues long. V lost 0 bases to trimming and J lost 0 bases, with 9 bases between them. Per the germline V gene, CDR1 is KGHSH and CDR2 is LQKENI. The entire variable domain, with the rest obtained from reference TRBV18 and TRBJ1-6, is as follows: NAGVMQNPRHLVRRRGQEARLRCSPMKGHSHVYWYRQLPEEGLKFMVYLQKENIIDESGMPKERFSAEFPKEGPSILRIQQVVRGDSAAYFCASSPPRDSSYNSPLHFGNGTRLTVT.

This clone came up once. This rearrangement joins TRBV5-1 to TRBJ2-3; TRBD2 matches 12 bases. This CDR3 has 15 residues. Germline CDR1 is SGHRS and CDR2 is YFSETQ. Trimming took 0 bases from V and 6 from J; bases not matched to a gene: 2. As DNA, the CDR3 is TGCGCCAGCAGCTTGGCTAGCGGGGGGGCCGATACGCAGTATTTT. Translating it yields CASSLASGGADTQYF.

The gene calls are TRBV11-1 and TRBJ2-2, with 12 nucleotides matching TRBD1. Trimming at V came to 5 bases and at J to 4 bases, leaving 5 bases not matched to a gene. CDR3 length equals 16 residues. The germline CDR1 and CDR2 sequences are SGHAT and FQDESV (reference sequence). The CDR3 coding sequence is TGTGCCAGCAGCAAGGGACAGGGGGCGAGCACCGGGGAGCTGTTTTTT. The encoded protein is CASSKGQGASTGELFF.

The rearrangement joins TRBV6-6 to TRBJ1-1; 11 bases are shared with TRBD1. The CDR3 loop spans 15 amino acids. Germline V CDR1 and CDR2: MNHNY, SVGAGI (reference sequence). The junction had 5 bases not matched to a gene; V was cut back by 3 bases and J by 5 bases. The DNA of the CDR3 is TGTGCCAGCAGTTATGGAGGACAGGGGGCGACTGAAGCTTTCTTT. The encoded protein is CASSYGGQGATEAFF.

The chain employs TRBV2 and TRBJ1-2; D is ambiguous. V was pared by 2 bases and J by 7 bases, with 11 bases between. The CDR3 spans 13 residues. Germline CDR1 SNHLY, CDR2 FYNNEI. This CDR3 is CASSENSGVGYTF. CDR3 nucleotide sequence: TGTGCCAGCAGTGAAAATTCTGGGGTTGGCTACACCTTC.

The V call is TRBV29-1, the J call TRBJ1-1, with 8 bases fitting TRBD1. Germline assignment: CDR1 SQVTM and CDR2 ANQGSEA. This CDR3 comprises 14 residues. V shed 6 bases, J shed 5 bases, and the junction held 11 bases outside the gene matches. CDR3: CSVAPGQVRTEAFF. The CDR3, as DNA: TGCAGCGTCGCACCGGGACAGGTGAGAACTGAAGCTTTCTTT.

The chain combines TRBV7-2 with TRBJ2-7, with 8 bases identical to TRBD1. The CDR3 extends over 16 amino acids. Looked up from germline, CDR1 is SGHTA and CDR2 is FQGNSA. V lost 5 bases and J lost 4; bases outside the gene matches: 13. The CDR3 nucleotides read TGTGCCAGCAGCGCCAACCGAGGACAGGGCATTTACGAGCAGTACTTC. It is translated as CASSANRGQGIYEQYF. Complete variable domain (other parts from reference TRBV7-2 and TRBJ2-7): GAGVSQSPSNKVTEKGKDVELRCDPISGHTALYWYRQSLGQGLEFLIYFQGNSAPDKSGLPSDRFSAERTGGSVSTLTIQRTQQEDSAVYLCASSANRGQGIYEQYFGPGTRLTVT.

The V and J genes are TRBV4-3 and TRBJ1-1; a possible D gene is TRBD1 (5 bases). V was clipped by 1 base and J by 8 bases, with 11 bases between them. This CDR3 has 13 amino acids. Germline values: CDR1 LGHNA, CDR2 YSLEER. The CDR3 spells CASSQVQGFEAFF. DNA for the CDR3: TGCGCCAGCAGCCAAGTGCAGGGCTTCGAAGCTTTCTTT.

Remarks on this clone: Other DNA sequences in the sample encode the same CDR3. This chain uses TRBV5-1 with TRBJ1-2; TRBD1 aligns across 9 bases. The CDR3 has 13 residues. J lost 8 bases, V lost 0 bases, and 2 bases had no gene match. Germline CDR1 SGHRS, CDR2 YFSETQ. This CDR3 is CASSLGQGEGYTF. DNA for the CDR3: TGCGCCAGCAGCTTGGGACAGGGGGAGGGCTACACCTTC. The full variable domain, completed using reference TRBV5-1 and TRBJ1-2, is KAGVTQTPRYLIKTRGQQVTLSCSPISGHRSVSWYQQTPGQGLQFLFEYFSETQRNKGNFPGRFSGRQFSNSRSEMNVSTLELGDSALYLCASSLGQGEGYTFGSGTRLTVV.

The CDR3 loop is CASSPRTNANTGELFF. The DNA for the CDR3 is TGTGCCAGCAGCCCCCGGACAAATGCGAACACCGGGGAGCTGTTTTTT. The rearrangement joins TRBV7-2 to TRBJ2-2, with D maybe TRBD1 (5 bases). V was clipped by 5 bases and J by 0 bases, with 13 bases between them. The CDR3 has 16 residues. Germline assignment: CDR1 SGHTA and CDR2 FQGNSA.